This passage covers 10 T cell receptor beta chains from one sample sequenced in a study of CD8 T cells in ankylosing spondylitis. Findings and limits, study-wide: A TCR beta motif of fewer than ten highly homologous variants appeared characteristic of ankylosing spondylitis blood.

These TCRs' antigens remain unknown. TCRdb reanalysed the 5' RACE reads using MiXCR and keeps one entry per CDR3 protein. The sample includes fewer than 550,000 distinct CDR3 sequences, about 5% of them seen just once. Sequencing was done on a sample of blood, either unsorted or a sorted T cell fraction (not recorded which). These receptors were collected from a male donor with ankylosing spondylitis.

The table lists this clonotype with many counts. This chain links TRBV24-1 with TRBJ2-2; TRBD2 matches 16 bases. V lost 9 bases, J lost 4 bases, and 10 bases stayed unmatched. Germline values: CDR1 KGHDR, CDR2 SFDVKD. This CDR3 is 18 amino acids long. CDR3 in DNA: TGTGCCACCCTATTTGGGACTAGCGGGGGGGACGGCACCGGGGAGCTGTTTTTT. It yields the protein CATLFGTSGGDGTGELFF.

In its sample, this clonotype was seen many times. The chain joins TRBV12-3 or TRBV12-4 to TRBJ1-5; D is possibly TRBD1 (5 bases). CDR3 length: 15 amino acids. V dropped 5 bases and J dropped 6 bases, with 17 bases sitting between them. The CDR3 spells CASSEGPQVSQPQHF. In nucleotides, the CDR3 is TGTGCCAGCAGTGAGGGACCCCAGGTCAGTCAGCCCCAGCATTTT.

This clonotype was seen at least ten times. V gene TRBV12-3 or TRBV12-4 combines with J gene TRBJ1-3; tentative D call: TRBD1 (6 bases). This CDR3 is 16 amino acids long. The germline V and J ends were trimmed by 6 bases and 3 bases, with 18 bases remaining between them. CDR3: CASRGGGNSFGNTIYF. DNA of the CDR3: TGTGCCAGCAGAGGGGGTGGGAACAGCTTTGGAAACACCATATATTTT.

Ten or more counts support this clonotype. This chain connects TRBV7-2 to TRBJ2-1, with D possibly TRBD2 on 5 matching bases. Per the germline V gene, CDR1 is SGHTA and CDR2 is FQGNSA. The CDR3 consists of 13 residues. Trimming left V 3 bases short and J 4 bases short, with 7 bases between. The CDR3 protein is CASSLDLYNEQFF. The CDR3 DNA sequence: TGTGCCAGCAGCTTGGACTTATACAATGAGCAGTTCTTC.

This clonotype came up many times. The chain combines TRBV20-1 with TRBJ1-5; 9 nucleotides line up with TRBD1. V lost 5 bases, J lost 5 bases, and 4 bases stayed unmatched. There are 13 residues in the CDR3. Germline loops: CDR1 DFQATT, CDR2 SNEGSKA (reference sequence). The CDR3 DNA sequence: TGCAGTGCTTCCCGGGACAGGGATCAGCCCCAGCATTTT. Protein: CSASRDRDQPQHF.

This clonotype came up many times. The chain recombines TRBV12-3 or TRBV12-4 with TRBJ2-7; maybe TRBD1 (6 bases). This CDR3 is 14 amino acids long. V was pared by 2 bases and J by 4 bases, with 12 bases between. In DNA form, the CDR3 reads TGTGCCAGCAGTTTATCAGGGGCGACATACGAGCAGTACTTC. Protein product: CASSLSGATYEQYF.

With respect to this clonotype: A much more abundant neighbour one base away suggests this may be a read error. The rearrangement uses TRBV29-1 and TRBJ2-5, with D possibly being TRBD1 or TRBD2 (6 bases each). The V end lost 4 bases, the J end lost 7 bases, and 25 bases lay between the germline ends. The germline gives CDR1 SQVTM, CDR2 ANQGSEA. The CDR3 covers 16 residues. In DNA, the CDR3 is TGCAGCGTTGTCGGGGGCGGGCCCGGTTCCACAGCGACCCAGTACTTC. Its protein product is CSVVGGGPGSTATQYF.

This clonotype is termed medium-sized. V gene TRBV19 combines with J gene TRBJ1-5; D call uncertain. Looked up from germline, CDR1 is LNHDA and CDR2 is SQIVND (reference sequence). CDR3 length equals 16 residues. Between the trimmed V and J ends, which lost 10 bases and 0 bases, there was a span of 19 bases. The CDR3 sequence: CATWPRGIDSNQPQHF. The CDR3 bases are TGTGCCACTTGGCCCCGCGGCATAGATAGCAATCAGCCCCAGCATTTT.

This clonotype has a count of ten or more. This rearrangement joins TRBV5-1 to TRBJ1-1; D is unclear. Trimming stripped 4 bases from V and 3 bases from J, with 10 bases between. Germline loops: CDR1 SGHRS, CDR2 YFSETQ. The CDR3 consists of 13 residues. The CDR3 nucleotides are TGCGCCAGCAGCAGAGACACCGACACTGAAGCTTTCTTT. This translates into CASSRDTDTEAFF.

This clonotype was picked up many times. The DNA is omitted, as the CDR3 cannot be located on it reliably, and the CDR3 follows TCRdb's listing. The chain combines TRBV12-3 or TRBV12-4 with TRBJ1-5; TRBD1 is the table's D call and was not checked against the DNA. The CDR3 is 17 residues long, ends included. Here the CDR3 reads CASSFLAGLVIGQPQHF.